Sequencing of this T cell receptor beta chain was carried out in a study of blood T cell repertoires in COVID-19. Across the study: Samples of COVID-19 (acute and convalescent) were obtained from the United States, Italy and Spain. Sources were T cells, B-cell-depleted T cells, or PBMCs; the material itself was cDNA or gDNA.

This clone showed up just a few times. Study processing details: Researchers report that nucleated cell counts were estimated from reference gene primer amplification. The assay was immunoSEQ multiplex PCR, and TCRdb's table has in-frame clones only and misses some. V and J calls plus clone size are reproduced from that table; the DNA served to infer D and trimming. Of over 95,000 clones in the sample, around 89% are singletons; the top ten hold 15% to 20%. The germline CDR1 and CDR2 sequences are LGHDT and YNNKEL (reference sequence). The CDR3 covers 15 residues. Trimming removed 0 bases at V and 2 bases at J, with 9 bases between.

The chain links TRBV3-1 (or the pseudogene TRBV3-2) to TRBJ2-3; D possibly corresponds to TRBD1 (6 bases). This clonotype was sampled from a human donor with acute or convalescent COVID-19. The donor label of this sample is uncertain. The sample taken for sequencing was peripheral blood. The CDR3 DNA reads TGTGCCAGCAGCCAAGAGGGGACACACACAGATACGCAGTATTTT. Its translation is CASSQEGTHTDTQYF.